The sample holds a few counts of the clone carrying this T cell receptor (beta chain). These data come from a study of beta chain features in type 1 diabetes. As every portion of the isolated RNA was reverse transcribed, the sequencing read expressed TCRB transcripts. Only in-frame clones appear in the TCRdb table, and some are missing; sequencing was by immunoSEQ multiplex PCR. Of hundreds of thousands of clones in the sample, about an eighth were seen once. This CDR3 is 15 amino acids long. V lost 5 bases, J lost 4 bases, and 16 bases lay in between. CDR1 is SGHTA, CDR2 FQGNSA, per germline. The receptor was derived from a woman in her late teens or twenties in good health. V usage is TRBV7-2 and J usage is TRBJ2-3; TRBD2 might be the D (6 bases). What was sequenced was naive CD4+ T cells from blood. CDR3 nucleotide sequence: TGTGCCAGCAGCCGGGGACTTCAACGTGCAGATACGCAGTATTTT. Residues: CASSRGLQRADTQYF. The entire variable domain, with the rest obtained from reference TRBV7-2 and TRBJ2-3, is as follows: GAGVSQSPSNKVTEKGKDVELRCDPISGHTALYWYRQSLGQGLEFLIYFQGNSAPDKSGLPSDRFSAERTGGSVSTLTIQRTQQEDSAVYLCASSRGLQRADTQYFGPGTRLTVL.